This T cell receptor beta chain was profiled in a study of Graves' ophthalmopathy and Graves' hyperthyroidism (dated by TCRdb to 2017 to 2018). About the study as a whole: Peripheral blood was collected at initial diagnosis, prior to any treatment. TCR beta repertoire signatures were used to distinguish Graves' ophthalmopathy from Graves' hyperthyroidism and to predict progression to ophthalmopathy. In total, 135 blood samples were TCR-sequenced: some 43 ophthalmopathy, around 75 hyperthyroidism and about 17 hyperthyroidism-to-ophthalmopathy patients. To explore V-J signatures that separate ophthalmopathy from hyperthyroidism, a discovery set of approximately 100 patients was enrolled, consisting of under 50 with ophthalmopathy and 55 to 65 with stable hyperthyroidism. An independent validation cohort was composed of some 19 hyperthyroidism patients and approximately 15 patients who later progressed from hyperthyroidism to ophthalmopathy. In roughly six hyperthyroidism patients, T-cell repertoires of thyroid tissue and blood were compared. Following sampling, methimazole starting at 30 mg daily was administered to hyperthyroidism patients, and high-dose intravenous methylprednisolone was administered to ophthalmopathy patients. For training and testing, the 100 patients in the discovery cohort were randomly divided in a 7:3 ratio. Paper-wide results and their limitations: No statistical method was used to set the sample size in advance, and the investigators knew which group each participant was assigned to. In validation, the model predicted ophthalmopathy progression with about 71% sensitivity and 72.22% specificity; some 13 predicted patients were CT-confirmed with GO in a median of about 6.1 months. The 13-signature model separated ophthalmopathy from stable hyperthyroidism with roughly 90% sensitivity and about 84% specificity in cross-validation, and 80%/75% in the test set. Most expanded thyroid clonotypes with frequency above 0.001 were also detected in blood, suggesting blood repertoires may reflect the thyroid immune response.

For repertoire sequencing, TCR beta CDR3 regions were amplified from RNA transcripts. The first round was an RT-PCR using HTBI primers with the Qiagen OneStep RT-PCR kit, and this first round was followed by a second-round multiplex PCR, then size selection and purification. Libraries were sequenced on an Illumina HiSeq2000 using paired-end 100 bp reads. The authors processed their data as follows. SOAPnuke was used to process the reads, removing any read that contained adapters or uncalled bases, had a mean Phred below 15, or lacked an exact match to the constant primer or identifier. COPE v1.2.5 was used to merge the high-quality paired reads. Clonotypes were defined as unique nucleotide sequences and were aligned to IMGT TRB V, D and J references using MiTCR v1.1. Analysis was restricted to V-J combinations with a frequency above 0.0001, which covered roughly 99% of repertoires. For each V-J combination, a TCR clonal expansion and chaos score was defined as the ratio of F50 clonal expansion to chaos observed in the TCRdist matrix. Welch's t-statistics and random forest were used to narrow the features down to more than 10 V-J combinations, which were then fed into a naive Bayes classifier. The similarity between thyroid and blood repertoires was quantified using the Morisita-Horn index. TCRdb's own reprocessing of the public reads used fastp at Q25 and MiXCR and kept productive beta chains. Every CDR3 protein is listed once, alongside the most common genes and DNA of its rows. V and J calls and clone size were set by TCRdb, not the authors. This sample is represented by approximately 500,000 distinct CDR3 sequences; approximately 14% of them were singletons. The ten biggest clones cover approximately 9.8% of the sample.

The V end loses 2 bases and the J end loses 2 bases, and a stretch of 10 bases separates them. Reading the germline V gene gives CDR1 SGHAT and CDR2 FQNNGV. Spanning cysteine to phenylalanine, the CDR3 consists of 15 amino acids. The kept DNA is CDR3 alone, 45 bases in frame from the first base. The ophthalmopathy patients had moderately to severely active disease, with a Clinical Activity Score of 3 or higher, a NOSPECS grade of 4 or higher, and a disease duration of less than 3 months. Patients were excluded if they had other autoimmune diseases, uncontrolled infections, pregnancy or lactation. Clinical symptoms, serum thyroxine, TRAb, thyroid ultrasound and orbital computed tomography were used for diagnosis. Using Ficoll-Paque density gradient centrifugation, PBMCs were isolated from about 10 ml of fresh peripheral blood. Trizol reagent was used to extract the total RNA, and its quality was then checked on an Agilent 2100 Bioanalyzer.

As for this clonotype: Its specific antigen is unknown. No base quality information exists; no much larger clone differs at one position.

This receptor was obtained from a woman in her twenties or thirties with Graves' ophthalmopathy. Donor details come from another sample of the same person, matched by shared clones. Sequencing used blood. The V and J segments used are TRBV11-2 and TRBJ1-3, with no D gene named confidently. The CDR3 in this case is CASSLRGQAGNTIYF. The sequence in DNA is TGTGCCAGCAGCTTAAGAGGGCAGGCTGGAAACACCATATATTTT.